A single T cell receptor beta chain is shown here with its context. Which antigen it targets is not known. No much larger clonotype is one base removed from it; base qualities were not supplied. This specimen belongs to a study of cytomegalovirus exposure and HLA in healthy donors (dated by TCRdb to 2016 to 2017). Turning to the overall study: An earlier analysis of some 600 of the donors reported 276 Gb of sequence data and about 120 million unique TCR beta sequences obtained from approximately 180 million T cells. An early release covering over 500 HLA-typed donors comprised approximately 300 gigabases of sequencing data and tens of millions of unique TCR sequences. Among the approximately 400 genotyped donors, around 81% belonged to the genetic ancestry cluster associated with self-reported Caucasian donors. The study aimed to test whether signatures of past pathogen exposure could be identified by cataloging public T cell receptors. The study profiled the T cell repertoires of under 850 subjects by immunosequencing and related them to cytomegalovirus serostatus. Along with the approximately 700-subject first cohort, a separate validation cohort of around 120 different subjects was used. To predict cytomegalovirus infection status, the study brought together high-throughput TCR immunosequencing, statistical association of individual TCRs with disease status, and machine learning. A later analysis re-examined previously published TCR beta repertoires from several hundred donors and added high-resolution HLA genotyping to investigate patterns of TCR occurrence. In the later analysis, no new phenotypic data were used to find candidate immune exposures; instead, reliance was placed on TCR beta sequences and their occurrence across donors. An earlier analysis of approximately 500 of the donors applied high-throughput TCR beta sequencing to assess whether each TCR beta V gene segment acted as functional or pseudogenic. Donor age, sex, ethnicity and CMV serostatus were compiled together with the repertoire data. Genome-wide SNP genotypes for about 55% of the 666 donors were used in a later genetic analysis, which treated that subset as a discovery cohort. Every repertoire in the discovery cohort had been generated on one and the same sequencing platform. Class I and class II HLA loci were covered by the typing at four-digit resolution. Typing coverage differed by locus: A, B, C, DRB1 and DQB1 were typed in about 620-630 donors, DQA1 in roughly 510, DPA1 in some 570, and DPB1 in 400 to 490. Roughly five DR-DQ haplotypes were handled as single units for association and clustering because linkage in the cohort was strong. Among approximately 370 genotyped donors of the cohort, an average of roughly 230,000 unique TCR beta nucleotide sequences was sequenced per donor, of which about 18% were non-productive.

Here is what the overall study found, with its caveats: Because counts were too low, about 18 rarely observed V segments, including chromosome 9 orphons, were excluded from the earlier analysis of 587 of the donors. In vitro tests confirmed that a few of the cytomegalovirus-associated TCR beta chains recognize cytomegalovirus antigens. A later genetic analysis associated a missense DCLRE1C variant with V-gene and J-gene trimming of TCR beta chains, and an independent cohort replicated the association. The 87-base-pair reads could not distinguish some IMGT-functional V segments, including TRBV6-2 and TRBV6-3, so those segments were excluded. This cohort had only TCR beta chains sequenced, and the lack of alpha or paired-chain data limited which features could be detected. Across donors, most TCR sequences were observed very rarely, whereas some public TCRs were present in many individuals. Compared with the approximately 710-donor mean, donors in an Asian-associated ancestry cluster had fewer N-insertions in productive TCRs, according to a later genetic analysis. Strong co-occurrence of HLA alleles, especially DR and DQ, made assigning TCR associations to individual alleles difficult. A further reported finding was that TCR beta sequences accurately predicted the HLA-A and HLA-B alleles for most subjects in the first cohort. Linkage disequilibrium might explain the correlated functional status among segregating V segments, but an unknown experimental factor could not be ruled out. Immune exposure information for the cohort was limited to CMV serostatus. HLA typing was unavailable for some donors at each locus, so association tests used only the typed subset. In a later analysis, HLA-associated TCR beta chains were found to be more clonally expanded and to have lower generation probabilities than equally common non-associated chains. In a later analysis, most CMV-associated TCR beta chains were found to appear HLA-restricted, with HLA associations seemingly driven largely by CMV exposure. In an earlier analysis of roughly 500 of the donors, most TCR beta V segments appeared in productive rearrangements about 90% or about 30% of the time, broadly matching IMGT annotations. The authors suggested that the approach could potentially be generalized to other disease states and immunological phenotypes. Presence/absence analyses assumed roughly uniform sequencing depth across donors, an assumption that may not hold. The classifier was reported to diagnose cytomegalovirus status with high specificity and sensitivity in both the original cohort and the validation cohort. According to a later analysis, parvovirus B19, influenza, CMV and Epstein-Barr virus appeared linked to several top co-occurrence clusters. A later analysis associated about 17,000 TCR beta sequences with specific HLA alleles at a false discovery rate of 0.05. In a later analysis, TCR association rates were found to vary across HLA loci, with the most associated TCRs seen for DRB1 alleles and the fewest for HLA-C alleles. A total of 150 or so TCR beta chains were listed by the study as associated with cytomegalovirus. A cluster of highly shared sequence variants was judged likely to represent a technical artifact of the sequencing pipeline.

The cohort consisted of 650 to 700 healthy bone marrow donors. Cohort members were all nominally healthy when sampled, although unrecorded immune exposures were likely present. The donor was CMV seronegative and belonged to the group of 352 seronegative cohort members. A peripheral blood sample was collected from each donor, and TCR beta sequencing was performed on peripheral blood mononuclear cells. The Qiagen DNeasy Blood Extraction Kit was used to extract genomic DNA from the blood cell samples. Including the terminal cysteine and phenylalanine, the CDR3 comprises 14 residues. The CDR3 DNA has 42 bases and is translated from base 1. Germline trimming amounts to 5 bases on V and 6 bases on J, with 6 as the count of junction bases outside the gene matches. In the germline V gene (reference sequence), CDR1 corresponds to MNHEY and CDR2 to SMNVEV. Library preparation employed the immunoSEQ multiplex PCR assay. The multiplex PCR relied on a mix of 60 forward primers for TCR Vbeta segments and 13 reverse primers for TCR Jbeta segments. Amplification of the CDR3 region of rearranged TCR beta genes was performed with a multiplex PCR assay on genomic DNA. The amplified TCR beta libraries were sequenced on the Illumina HiSeq System as 87-base-pair reads. As for how the authors treated the data: A later analysis tallied roughly 78 million unique TCR beta chains across the roughly 610 repertoires, and approximately 11 million of those chains were shared by two or more donors. To remove PCR and sequencing errors, raw reads were error-corrected and collapsed into unique sequences using a nearest-neighbor algorithm that merged closely related sequences. Alignment of CDR3 sequences to IMGT reference sequences was used to assign V, D and J gene segments. For a sequence to be retained, a match of at least six nucleotides was required to both a V gene segment and a J gene segment. Rearrangements were classified as productive when the CDR3 lacked stop codons and remained in frame with V and J, and all other rearrangements were classified as non-productive. CDR3 was defined by IMGT convention, running from the second conserved V-encoded cysteine to the conserved J-encoded phenylalanine. In an earlier analysis of more than 550 of the donors, sequences lacking an unambiguous match to a single V gene segment were excluded. In an earlier analysis of approximately 590 of the donors, V segments were called functional above 56.7% productive rearrangements and were called segregating when the between-donor standard deviation exceeded 5%. A statistical classification framework was built for diagnosing cytomegalovirus status from the catalog of TCR beta chain sequences. In a later analysis, V and J genes were assigned by comparing TCR nucleotide sequences against IMGT/GENE-DB human TR gene sequences. A later analysis assigned CDR3 sequences and most-parsimonious VDJ recombination scenarios with the TCRdist pipeline. A later analysis defined each TCR beta chain by its CDR3 amino acid sequence plus V-gene family, and excluded reads lacking a unique V-gene family. In a later analysis, 550 to 650 highly shared, low-generation-probability nucleotide sequences were removed to address suspected cross-contamination and a sequencing artifact. A later analysis calculated a clonal expansion index for each public chain from normalized within-repertoire ranks of inferred template counts. In a later analysis, generation probabilities were computed using a VDJ recombination model fitted to out-of-frame rearrangements, and the results were checked against IGoR. In a later analysis, TCR-TCR, TCR-HLA and TCR-CMV co-occurrence was scored with hypergeometric tests, and a repertoire-size bias correction was applied to TCR pairs. A later analysis estimated false discovery rates by permuting HLA or CMV assignments 20 times. In a later analysis, co-occurring TCRs were grouped with DBSCAN, and TCRdist sequence similarity was added when clustering was performed within HLA-allele-positive subsets. Repertoires with fewer than 30,000 or more than 120,000 public chains were left out of co-occurrence clustering, as were about 5 repertoires with anomalous nucleotide sharing. TCRdb holds this immuneACCESS table with in-frame rearrangements only. Some clones are missing; in checked studies, unresolved V genes explain under half, and the rest has no known cause. D and trimming come from the DNA, and the V and J calls and clone size come from that table. In all, the sample holds 180,000 or so clones, and 79% of those were seen once. About 2% of the sample rests with the top ten.

Sequenced: PBMCs. The clonotype was recovered from a woman in her forties or fifties in good health and CMV-seronegative. In this chain, TRBV27 is recombined with TRBJ2-2, with 7 bases aligning to TRBD2. The DNA is as follows: TGTGCCAGCAGTATCACTAGCGACTCCGGGGAGCTGTTTTTT. The translation is CASSITSDSGELFF.